Listed here are 28 T cell receptor beta chains from one sample, sequenced in a study of PD-L1 blockade in urothelial cancer. Measured with immunoSEQ multiplex PCR; TCRdb has only the in-frame clones, and not every one. The table shows around 110,000 clones, with about 89% occurring only once. The time point was: peripheral blood 6 weeks after treatment start. The sample consisted of PBMCs, taken around atezolizumab (anti-PD-L1) treatment. Source of these receptors: a man in his sixties with urothelial cancer.

The gene calls are TRBV4-2 and TRBJ2-5; maybe TRBD1 (6 bases). With 1 base removed from V and 7 bases from J, the gap between germline ends came to 16 bases. Per germline, CDR1 LGHNA and CDR2 YNFKEQ. This CDR3 contains 15 residues. The CDR3 nucleotides are TGTGCCAGCAGCCAAGGGGGACAATTTAAGAGGACCCAGTACTTC. Its translation: CASSQGGQFKRTQYF.

This clone was detected only once. At one of its ends the junction is not consistent with the germline gene, which may arise from a read error. This chain uses TRBV10-3 with TRBJ1-1; D gene uncertain. The CDR3 consists of 14 residues. Germline V gene lookup returns CDR1 ENHRY and CDR2 SYGVKD. The CDR3 sequence: CAISKSNMNTEAFF. In DNA form, the CDR3 reads TGTGCCATCAGTAAGTCCAACATGAACACTGAAGCTTTCTTT.

The V and J genes are TRBV29-1 and TRBJ1-2, with D possibly being TRBD1 (5 bases). Germline assignment: CDR1 SQVTM and CDR2 ANQGSEA. The CDR3 sequence is 12 residues long. V was cut by 7 bases and J by 6 bases, with 15 bases left in between. The CDR3 bases are TGCAGCGCTGTGCGGGACTTCCATGGCTACACCTTC. Translation gives CSAVRDFHGYTF.

The sample holds one count of this clone. The rearrangement joins TRBV29-1 to TRBJ1-2; TRBD1 matches at 9 bases. V shed 4 bases and J 0 bases; nucleotides not matched to a gene: 0. This CDR3 spans 13 amino acids. The germline V gene encodes CDR1 SQVTM and CDR2 ANQGSEA. CDR3 bases: TGCAGCGTTGGGACAGGGGCTAACTATGGCTACACCTTC. This codes for CSVGTGANYGYTF.

This rearrangement joins TRBV6-6 to TRBJ2-7; D gene ambiguous. Germline V gene sequence: CDR1 MNHNY, CDR2 SVGAGI (reference sequence). CDR3 length equals 12 residues. The ends were cut back, 2 bases at V and 9 bases at J, with 11 bases in the middle. CDR3 protein: CASSYDFRWQYF. DNA of the CDR3: TGTGCCAGCAGTTACGACTTCCGATGGCAGTACTTC.

This clone was observed a few times. V is TRBV29-1 and J is TRBJ2-7, with TRBD1 as a possible D gene (6 bases). The CDR3 sequence is 13 residues long. The germline V gene encodes CDR1 SQVTM and CDR2 ANQGSEA. The ends were cut back, 7 bases at V and 5 bases at J, with 18 bases in the middle. This chain's CDR3 is CSAVRQDLHEQYF. Here the CDR3 DNA reads TGCAGCGCAGTCCGACAGGATCTCCACGAGCAGTACTTC.

The genes are TRBV28 and TRBJ2-4; maybe TRBD1 (6 bases). V lost 7 bases and J lost 11, with 21 bases in between. Per germline, CDR1 MDHEN and CDR2 SYDVKM. This CDR3 has 14 residues. The CDR3 DNA reads as TGTGCCAGCATCGGTGGTGGAGGCAGGGGCGTTCAGTACTTC. Its protein is CASIGGGGRGVQYF.

The CDR3 bases are TGTGCCAGCAGCTTGGTAGGCAGGGGGCCCGCTAACTATGGCTACACCTTC. This sequence encodes CASSLVGRGPANYGYTF. The chain joins TRBV5-4 to TRBJ1-2; TRBD1 agrees at 8 bases. The germline V gene has CDR1 SGHNT and CDR2 YYREEE (reference sequence). J was trimmed by 0 bases and V by 0 bases; bases with no gene match: 7. This CDR3 comprises 17 residues.

The chain uses TRBV28 and TRBJ1-1; D is uncertain. In germline, CDR1 is MDHEN, CDR2 SYDVKM. Trimming shortened V by 3 bases and J by 5 bases, and 7 bases separated the two germline ends. The CDR3 consists of 12 residues. The CDR3 bases are TGTGCCAGCAGTTTGGCGGTGACTGAAGCTTTCTTT. Translating it yields CASSLAVTEAFF.

The table lists this clone with a few counts. V gene TRBV9 combines with J gene TRBJ2-7, with 8 bases lining up with TRBD1. This CDR3 comprises 16 residues. The germline CDR1 and CDR2 sequences are SGDLS and YYNGEE. Unmatched junction bases numbered 10, after V lost 0 bases and J lost 5 bases. The CDR3 region is CASSVDFGQGADEQYF. CDR3 coding DNA: TGTGCCAGCAGCGTAGATTTCGGGCAGGGGGCCGACGAGCAGTACTTC.

The chain joins TRBV18 to TRBJ2-7; 11 bases align to TRBD2. J lost 13 bases, V lost 1 base, and 18 bases had no gene match. The CDR3 has 17 amino acids. CDR1 KGHSH and CDR2 LQKENI come from the germline V gene. The CDR3 DNA reads as TGTGCCAGCTCACCACACCCCCCCGGGACTAGCGGTCTTGGTGTTTACTTC. Its translation is CASSPHPPGTSGLGVYF.

J is TRBJ1-1 and V is TRBV15; D uncertain. CDR1 and CDR2 (germline): LNHNV, YYDKDF (reference sequence). The CDR3 loop spans 14 amino acids. V shed 0 bases and J shed 3 bases, with 8 bases lying between them. The CDR3 reads CATSRDEGHTEAFF. The CDR3 nucleotides read TGTGCCACCAGCAGAGATGAGGGTCACACTGAAGCTTTCTTT. The full variable domain, with the rest looked up from reference TRBV15 and TRBJ1-1, is DAMVIQNPRYQVTQFGKPVTLSCSQTLNHNVMYWYQQKSSQAPKLLFHYYDKDFNNEADTPDNFQSRRPNTSFCFLDIRSPGLGDTAMYLCATSRDEGHTEAFFGQGTRLTVV.

The chain recombines TRBV18 with TRBJ1-2, with D unclear. Trimming removed 3 bases from V and 8 bases from J, with 16 bases in between. This CDR3 is 14 amino acids long. CDR1 is KGHSH and CDR2 is LQKENI in the germline V gene. The CDR3 sequence is CASSPEESVGGYTF. The CDR3 coding sequence is TGTGCCAGCTCACCGGAGGAGTCGGTTGGAGGCTACACCTTC. Combining the CDR3 with reference TRBV18 and TRBJ1-2 gives the whole variable domain NAGVMQNPRHLVRRRGQEARLRCSPMKGHSHVYWYRQLPEEGLKFMVYLQKENIIDESGMPKERFSAEFPKEGPSILRIQQVVRGDSAAYFCASSPEESVGGYTFGSGTRLTVV.

The sample holds a few counts of this clone. The genes are TRBV7-9 and TRBJ1-1; possible D gene TRBD1, 5 bases. The germline V gene has CDR1 SEHNR and CDR2 FQNEAQ (reference sequence). Trimming took off 3 bases at V and 1 base at J, with 6 bases between the two ends. The CDR3 length is 13 residues. This CDR3 is CASSFTGNTEAFF. The CDR3 DNA sequence: TGTGCCAGCAGCTTCACAGGGAACACTGAAGCTTTCTTT.

CDR3 bases: TGCGCCAGCACCCGGACAGCGAAAGAGACCCAGTACTTC. Protein: CASTRTAKETQYF. The chain links TRBV5-1 to TRBJ2-5, with a possible D match to TRBD1 (6 bases). V was trimmed by 6 bases and J by 3 bases, leaving 12 bases between them. This CDR3 is 13 amino acids long. Germline V gene lookup returns CDR1 SGHRS and CDR2 YFSETQ.

This clone was seen just once. The chain joins TRBV5-1 to TRBJ2-5; D unresolved. CDR1 SGHRS and CDR2 YFSETQ come from the germline V gene. Trimming stripped 5 bases from V and 8 bases from J, with 13 bases between. The CDR3 has 12 amino acids. The CDR3 nucleotides are TGCGCCAGCAGATCTCCTCCGGGTACCCAGTACTTC. Protein: CASRSPPGTQYF. Full variable domain (missing parts from reference TRBV5-1 and TRBJ2-5): KAGVTQTPRYLIKTRGQQVTLSCSPISGHRSVSWYQQTPGQGLQFLFEYFSETQRNKGNFPGRFSGRQFSNSRSEMNVSTLELGDSALYLCASRSPPGTQYFGPGTRLLVL.

The chain is built from TRBV6-5 and TRBJ2-7, with D possibly TRBD2 on 5 matching bases. The V gene's germline CDR1 is MNHEY and CDR2 SVGAGI. The CDR3 loop spans 16 amino acids. V was cut by 2 bases and J by 2 bases, with 16 bases left in between. The CDR3 here is CASSYGWRGRTYEQYF. The DNA for the CDR3 is TGTGCCAGCAGTTACGGATGGCGCGGGCGAACCTACGAGCAGTACTTC.

This rearrangement joins TRBV14 to TRBJ2-3, with 7 bases lining up with TRBD1. The J segment lost 2 bases and the V segment lost 5 bases, leaving 10 bases of the junction unmatched. The CDR3 consists of 16 residues. Germline CDR1 and CDR2: SGHDN and FVKESK. CDR3 protein: CASSATRDSFTDTQYF. The CDR3 bases are TGTGCCAGCAGCGCAACCCGGGACAGCTTCACAGATACGCAGTATTTT. The full variable domain, in which reference TRBV14 and TRBJ2-3 provide the parts outside the CDR3, is EAGVTQFPSHSVIEKGQTVTLRCDPISGHDNLYWYRRVMGKEIKFLLHFVKESKQDESGMPNNRFLAERTGGTYSTLKVQPAELEDSGVYFCASSATRDSFTDTQYFGPGTRLTVL.

The rearrangement joins TRBV12-2 to TRBJ2-7; the table's D call, TRBD1, was not checked against the DNA. TRBV12-2 is a documented pseudogene. This CDR3 region has 19 residues. DNA of the CDR3: TGTGCAAGTCGCTTAACCCACCTTAACAGGGACCCTAGATCCTACGAGCAGTACTTC. It translates to CASRLTHLNRDPRSYEQYF.

The V call is TRBV28, the J call TRBJ2-7; D is possibly TRBD1 (5 bases). V lost 5 bases, J lost 1 base, and 18 bases lay in between. Per the germline V gene, CDR1 is MDHEN and CDR2 is SYDVKM. The CDR3 extends over 16 amino acids. The CDR3 protein is CASSPGGAGISYEQYF. CDR3 bases: TGTGCCAGCAGTCCCGGTGGGGCAGGGATTTCCTACGAGCAGTACTTC. Complete variable domain (other parts from reference TRBV28 and TRBJ2-7): DVKVTQSSRYLVKRTGEKVFLECVQDMDHENMFWYRQDPGLGLRLIYFSYDVKMKEKGDIPEGYSVSREKKERFSLILESASTNQTSMYLCASSPGGAGISYEQYFGPGTRLTVT.

This clone was seen a single time. The chain recombines TRBV11-2 with TRBJ2-7; 11 bases agree with TRBD1. Germline CDR1 is SGHAT and CDR2 is FQNNGV. The CDR3 has 15 amino acids. Germline trimming cut 3 bases from V and 2 bases from J; bases unmatched to any gene: 3. In DNA, the CDR3 is TGTGCCAGCAGCTTGAGGACAGGGGGCACCTACGAGCAGTACTTC. Its translation: CASSLRTGGTYEQYF.

This chain links TRBV19 with TRBJ2-3, with a possible D match to TRBD2 (7 bases). Germline-derived CDR1 and CDR2 are LNHDA and SQIVND (reference sequence). CDR3 size: 15 residues. V was pared by 5 bases and J by 7 bases, with 19 bases between. This CDR3 reads CASSPARGGQYTQYF. CDR3 DNA: TGTGCCAGTAGTCCAGCTAGGGGGGGGCAGTATACGCAGTATTTT. The full variable domain, rest sourced from reference TRBV19 and TRBJ2-3, is DGGITQSPKYLFRKEGQNVTLSCEQNLNHDAMYWYRQDPGQGLRLIYYSQIVNDFQKGDIAEGYSVSREKKESFPLTVTSAQKNPTAFYLCASSPARGGQYTQYFGPGTRLTVL.

The chain recombines TRBV19 with TRBJ2-5; D might be TRBD2 (6 bases). Germline values: CDR1 LNHDA, CDR2 SQIVND (reference sequence). This CDR3 contains 15 residues. V lost 6 bases and J 5 bases, leaving 19 bases between the germline ends. CDR3 in amino acids: CASSPGGGRRETQYF. DNA of the CDR3: TGTGCCAGTAGCCCCGGGGGTGGGAGAAGGGAGACCCAGTACTTC.

This chain joins TRBV7-6 and TRBJ2-1, with no clear D. The CDR3 is 17 residues long. V was cut by 1 base and J by 0 bases, with 13 bases left in between. Germline CDR1 SGHVS, CDR2 FNYEAQ. The CDR3 is CASSLETFISSYNEQFF. As DNA, the CDR3 is TGTGCCAGCAGCTTAGAGACTTTCATAAGCTCCTACAATGAGCAGTTCTTC.

CDR3 nucleotides: TGTGCCTGGAGTTATACAGGGAACCAGCCCCAGCATTTT. This translates into CAWSYTGNQPQHF. The chain has TRBV30 and TRBJ1-5; D possibly corresponds to TRBD1 (6 bases). Trimming cost V 2 bases and J 7 bases, with 12 bases left between them. CDR1 and CDR2 from the germline V gene are GTSNPN and SVGIG (reference sequence). The CDR3 runs 13 residues.

The V and J genes are TRBV9 and TRBJ2-2; TRBD2 aligns across 7 bases. This CDR3 spans 18 amino acids. Trimming cost V 0 bases and J 1 base; bases outside gene matches: 9. In germline, CDR1 is SGDLS, CDR2 YYNGEE. The CDR3 loop reads CASSVEGKREGNTGELFF. The DNA for the CDR3 is TGTGCCAGCAGCGTAGAGGGCAAAAGGGAGGGGAACACCGGGGAGCTGTTTTTT. The whole variable domain, remainder taken from reference TRBV9 and TRBJ2-2, is DSGVTQTPKHLITATGQRVTLRCSPRSGDLSVYWYQQSLDQGLQFLIQYYNGEERAKGNILERFSAQQFPDLHSELNLSSLELGDSALYFCASSVEGKREGNTGELFFGEGSRLTVL.

The V gene is TRBV5-4, the J gene TRBJ2-7, with TRBD2 as a possible D gene (6 bases). Trimming removed 0 bases at V and 6 bases at J, with 13 bases between. This CDR3 has 14 residues. Germline-derived CDR1 and CDR2 are SGHNT and YYREEE (reference sequence). The CDR3 DNA reads TGTGCCAGCAGCTTGGTGAACGGGAGTCGCGAGCAGTACTTC. Residues: CASSLVNGSREQYF.

This clone has just one count. The V and J genes are TRBV27 and TRBJ2-7; 7 nucleotides line up with TRBD1. J gave up 3 bases and V 5 bases, and 4 bases lay outside the gene matches. The CDR3 is 13 amino acids. Germline V gives CDR1 MNHEY, CDR2 SMNVEV (reference sequence). The CDR3 bases are TGTGCCAGCAGTCTGGGACAGTTCTACGAGCAGTACTTC. Translation: CASSLGQFYEQYF.